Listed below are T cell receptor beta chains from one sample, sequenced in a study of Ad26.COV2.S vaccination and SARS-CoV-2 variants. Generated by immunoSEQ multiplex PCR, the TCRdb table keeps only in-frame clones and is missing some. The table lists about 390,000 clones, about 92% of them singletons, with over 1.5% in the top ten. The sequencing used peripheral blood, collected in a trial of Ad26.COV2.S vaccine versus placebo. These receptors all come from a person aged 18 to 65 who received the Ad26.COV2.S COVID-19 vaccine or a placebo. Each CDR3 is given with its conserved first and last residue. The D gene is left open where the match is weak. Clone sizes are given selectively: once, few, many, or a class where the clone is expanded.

cdr3_aa: CSVLGRTQFF
cdr3_nt: TGCAGCGTCCTTGGCCGGACTCAGTTCTTC
clone_size: .
j_call: TRBJ2-1
v_call: TRBV29-1
d_call: .

cdr3_aa: CASSPPAANTEAFF
cdr3_nt: TGTGCCAGCAGCCCCCCAGCGGCGAACACTGAAGCTTTCTTT
clone_size: .
j_call: TRBJ1-1
v_call: TRBV6-2/TRBV6-3
d_call: .

cdr3_aa: CAWNPGQGFNQPQHF
cdr3_nt: TGTGCCTGGAACCCAGGACAGGGTTTTAATCAGCCCCAGCATTTT
clone_size: .
j_call: TRBJ1-5
v_call: TRBV30
d_call: TRBD1

cdr3_aa: CAWSVLGGPQETQYF
cdr3_nt: TGTGCCTGGAGTGTACTAGGGGGGCCACAAGAGACCCAGTACTTC
clone_size: .
j_call: TRBJ2-5
v_call: TRBV30
d_call: .

cdr3_aa: CASSLPGDTQYF
cdr3_nt: TGTGCCAGCAGCTTACCTGGCGATACGCAGTATTTT
clone_size: .
j_call: TRBJ2-3
v_call: TRBV7-9
d_call: .

cdr3_aa: CASSLSQGARISF
cdr3_nt: TGTGCCAGCAGTTTATCACAGGGGGCGAGAATCAGCTTC
clone_size: .
j_call: TRBJ1-2
v_call: TRBV27
d_call: TRBD1

cdr3_aa: CASSERPKIMTGANTGELFF
cdr3_nt: TGTGCCAGCAGTGAAAGGCCCAAAATTATGACAGGCGCGAACACCGGGGAGCTGTTTTTT
clone_size: .
j_call: TRBJ2-2
v_call: TRBV2
d_call: .

cdr3_aa: CASSLASGYEQYF
cdr3_nt: TGCGCCAGCAGCTTGGCCTCGGGTTACGAGCAGTACTTC
clone_size: .
j_call: TRBJ2-7
v_call: TRBV5-1
d_call: .

cdr3_aa: CASSAQGWLRRNTEAFF
cdr3_nt: TGTGCCAGTAGTGCGCAGGGCTGGCTCCGACGGAACACTGAAGCTTTCTTT
clone_size: .
j_call: TRBJ1-1
v_call: TRBV19
d_call: .

cdr3_aa: CASSGGGTGLYEQYF
cdr3_nt: TGTGCCAGCAGCGGGGGAGGAACAGGGCTCTACGAGCAGTACTTC
clone_size: .
j_call: TRBJ2-7
v_call: TRBV6-2/TRBV6-3
d_call: .

cdr3_aa: CASSLYGGELFF
cdr3_nt: TGTGCCAGCAGTTTGTACGGGGGGGAGCTGTTTTTT
clone_size: .
j_call: TRBJ2-2
v_call: TRBV12-3/TRBV12-4
d_call: .

cdr3_aa: CASSFVGGETQYF
cdr3_nt: TGTGCCAGCAGCTTCGTAGGGGGAGAGACCCAGTACTTC
clone_size: .
j_call: TRBJ2-5
v_call: TRBV7-2
d_call: .

cdr3_aa: CASSMGLSGNTIYF
cdr3_nt: TGTGCCAGTAGTATGGGGCTATCTGGAAACACCATATATTTT
clone_size: .
j_call: TRBJ1-3
v_call: TRBV19
d_call: .

cdr3_aa: CASSPGLGYEQYF
cdr3_nt: TGTGCCAGCAGTCCGGGACTGGGCTACGAGCAGTACTTC
clone_size: .
j_call: TRBJ2-7
v_call: TRBV6-5
d_call: .

cdr3_aa: CASGLFGGEAFF
cdr3_nt: TGTGCTAGTGGTTTGTTCGGAGGGGAAGCTTTCTTT
clone_size: .
j_call: TRBJ1-1
v_call: TRBV12-5
d_call: .

cdr3_aa: CARVRMIRGVETQYF
cdr3_nt: TGTGCCAGGGTAAGAATGATCAGGGGGGTGGAGACCCAGTACTTC
clone_size: .
j_call: TRBJ2-5
v_call: TRBV6-5
d_call: .

cdr3_aa: CASSKGQGTYEQYF
cdr3_nt: TGTGCCAGCAGTAAGGGACAGGGGACCTACGAGCAGTACTTC
clone_size: .
j_call: TRBJ2-7
v_call: TRBV7-2
d_call: TRBD1

cdr3_aa: CAISELKLAEMLTYNEQFF
cdr3_nt: TGTGCCATCAGTGAGTTGAAACTAGCGGAGATGTTAACCTACAATGAGCAGTTCTTC
clone_size: .
j_call: TRBJ2-1
v_call: TRBV10-3
d_call: TRBD2

cdr3_aa: CASSVGGPDRSNEKLFF
cdr3_nt: TGTGCCAGCAGCGTAGGGGGGCCGGACAGAAGTAATGAAAAACTGTTTTTT
clone_size: .
j_call: TRBJ1-4
v_call: TRBV9
d_call: .

cdr3_aa: CASRRSTVNEKLFF
cdr3_nt: TGTGCCAGTAGGAGATCAACCGTGAATGAAAAACTGTTTTTT
clone_size: few
j_call: TRBJ1-4
v_call: TRBV19
d_call: .

cdr3_aa: CASSLGGGLGANVLTF
cdr3_nt: TGTGCCAGCAGTTTAGGGGGGGGGCTTGGGGCCAACGTCCTGACTTTC
clone_size: .
j_call: TRBJ2-6
v_call: TRBV27
d_call: .

cdr3_aa: CASSLVAVNGELFF
cdr3_nt: TGCGCCAGCAGCTTGGTGGCAGTTAACGGGGAGCTGTTTTTT
clone_size: .
j_call: TRBJ2-2
v_call: TRBV5-1
d_call: .

cdr3_aa: CASLHGGGSRYYGYTF
cdr3_nt: TGTGCCAGCCTCCACGGTGGGGGGTCGAGGTACTATGGCTACACCTTC
clone_size: once
j_call: TRBJ1-2
v_call: TRBV19
d_call: .

cdr3_aa: CASSPIGGLAGLKYQETQYF
cdr3_nt: TGTGCCAGCAGCCCGATTGGTGGGTTAGCGGGACTTAAGTACCAAGAGACCCAGTACTTC
clone_size: .
j_call: TRBJ2-5
v_call: TRBV7-8
d_call: TRBD2

cdr3_aa: CASSGTTGYNTGGYTF
cdr3_nt: TGTGCCAGCAGTGGGACGACAGGGTATAATACTGGTGGCTACACCTTC
clone_size: .
j_call: TRBJ1-2
v_call: TRBV25-1
d_call: TRBD1

cdr3_aa: CASSSRLALQETQYF
cdr3_nt: TGTGCCAGCAGCTCGAGACTAGCGCTCCAAGAGACCCAGTACTTC
clone_size: .
j_call: TRBJ2-5
v_call: TRBV5-6
d_call: TRBD2

cdr3_aa: CASSLGHQSGNTIYF
cdr3_nt: TGTGCCAGCAGCTTAGGCCATCAATCTGGAAACACCATATATTTT
clone_size: .
j_call: TRBJ1-3
v_call: TRBV7-9
d_call: .

cdr3_aa: CASSFTPGGGNTIYF
cdr3_nt: TGTGCCAGCAGTTTTACCCCAGGGGGAGGAAACACCATATATTTT
clone_size: .
j_call: TRBJ1-3
v_call: TRBV2
d_call: TRBD1

cdr3_aa: CASSLNAIGQGASSSLW
cdr3_nt: TGTGCCAGCAGCTTAAACGCGATTGGGCAGGGGGCGTCCTCTTCCCTATGG
clone_size: .
j_call: TRBJ1-1
v_call: TRBV7-9
d_call: TRBD1

cdr3_aa: CASSDPGDKETQYF
cdr3_nt: TGTGCCAGCAGTGATCCCGGGGATAAAGAGACCCAGTACTTC
clone_size: .
j_call: TRBJ2-5
v_call: TRBV25-1
d_call: .

cdr3_aa: CASNTGGEGLEQYF
cdr3_nt: TGTGCCAGCAACACAGGAGGGGAGGGGCTCGAGCAGTACTTC
clone_size: .
j_call: TRBJ2-7
v_call: TRBV7-8
d_call: TRBD2

cdr3_aa: CASGLGTGRHNEQFF
cdr3_nt: TGTGCTAGTGGTTTGGGGACAGGGCGACACAATGAGCAGTTCTTC
clone_size: .
j_call: TRBJ2-1
v_call: TRBV12-5
d_call: TRBD1

cdr3_aa: CATSSPGGAKNIQYF
cdr3_nt: TGTGCCACCAGCAGTCCGGGGGGAGCCAAAAACATTCAGTACTTC
clone_size: .
j_call: TRBJ2-4
v_call: TRBV15
d_call: TRBD2

cdr3_aa: CASSFREPQHF
cdr3_nt: TGTGCCAGCAGTTTTCGGGAGCCCCAGCATTTT
clone_size: .
j_call: TRBJ1-5
v_call: TRBV28
d_call: .

cdr3_aa: CASRGDTSNQPQHF
cdr3_nt: TGTGCCAGCAGGGGGGACACTAGCAATCAGCCCCAGCATTTT
clone_size: .
j_call: TRBJ1-5
v_call: TRBV2
d_call: .

cdr3_aa: CASSLSPGQQYF
cdr3_nt: TGTGCCAGCAGTTTATCCCCCGGACAGCAGTACTTC
clone_size: .
j_call: TRBJ2-7
v_call: TRBV28
d_call: .

cdr3_aa: CASSMRQVYGYTF
cdr3_nt: TGTGCCAGTAGTATGCGACAGGTCTATGGCTACACCTTC
clone_size: .
j_call: TRBJ1-2
v_call: TRBV19
d_call: .

cdr3_aa: CASSRTGVRDTEAFF
cdr3_nt: TGTGCCAGCAGTCGCACAGGGGTGAGGGACACTGAAGCTTTCTTT
clone_size: .
j_call: TRBJ1-1
v_call: TRBV9
d_call: TRBD1

cdr3_aa: CASSYRELNTEAFF
cdr3_nt: TGCGCCAGCAGTTACAGGGAATTGAACACTGAAGCTTTCTTT
clone_size: .
j_call: TRBJ1-1
v_call: TRBV5-1
d_call: .

cdr3_aa: CASSPQLEETQYF
cdr3_nt: TGTGCCAGCTCTCCCCAGCTGGAAGAGACCCAGTACTTC
clone_size: .
j_call: TRBJ2-5
v_call: TRBV18
d_call: .

cdr3_aa: CASSPLSPGARGNEQFF
cdr3_nt: TGTGCCAGCTCACCACTCTCCCCAGGGGCCAGGGGCAATGAGCAGTTCTTC
clone_size: once
j_call: TRBJ2-1
v_call: TRBV18
d_call: .

cdr3_aa: CASSQDVQVNYGYTF
cdr3_nt: TGCGCCAGCAGCCAAGATGTGCAGGTGAACTATGGCTACACCTTC
clone_size: few
j_call: TRBJ1-2
v_call: TRBV4-1
d_call: .